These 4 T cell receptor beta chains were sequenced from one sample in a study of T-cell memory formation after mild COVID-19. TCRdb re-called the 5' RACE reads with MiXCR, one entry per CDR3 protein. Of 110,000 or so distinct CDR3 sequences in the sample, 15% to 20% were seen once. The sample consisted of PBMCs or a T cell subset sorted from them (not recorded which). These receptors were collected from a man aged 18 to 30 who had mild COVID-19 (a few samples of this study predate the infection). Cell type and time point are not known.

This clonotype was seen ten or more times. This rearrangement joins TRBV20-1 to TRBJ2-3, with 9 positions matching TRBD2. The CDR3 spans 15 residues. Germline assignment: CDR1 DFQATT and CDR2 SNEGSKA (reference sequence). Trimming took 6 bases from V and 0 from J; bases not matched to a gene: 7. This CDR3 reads CSAPTTSGSTDTQYF. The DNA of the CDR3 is TGCAGTGCCCCGACTACTAGCGGGAGCACAGATACGCAGTATTTT.

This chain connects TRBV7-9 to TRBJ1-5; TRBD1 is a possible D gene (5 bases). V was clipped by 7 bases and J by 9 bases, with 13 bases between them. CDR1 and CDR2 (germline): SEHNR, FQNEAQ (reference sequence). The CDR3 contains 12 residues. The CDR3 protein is CASTTGAGPQHF. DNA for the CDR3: TGTGCCAGCACCACCGGGGCGGGGCCCCAGCATTTT.

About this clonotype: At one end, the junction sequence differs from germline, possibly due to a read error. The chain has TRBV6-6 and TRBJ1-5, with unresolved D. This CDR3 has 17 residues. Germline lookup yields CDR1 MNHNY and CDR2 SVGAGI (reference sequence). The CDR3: CASSYSRVRPSNPPQHF. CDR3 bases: TGTGCCAGCAGTTACTCGAGAGTTCGCCCCTCCAATCCGCCCCAGCATTTT.

The CDR3: CASRGQGANTEAFF. Here the CDR3 DNA reads TGTGCCAGCAGGGGACAGGGAGCGAACACTGAAGCTTTCTTT. The V gene is TRBV9, the J gene TRBJ1-1; 9 bases line up with TRBD1. This CDR3 has 14 residues. V was pared by 5 bases and J by 1 base, with 3 bases of the junction left unmatched. The germline V gene has CDR1 SGDLS and CDR2 YYNGEE.